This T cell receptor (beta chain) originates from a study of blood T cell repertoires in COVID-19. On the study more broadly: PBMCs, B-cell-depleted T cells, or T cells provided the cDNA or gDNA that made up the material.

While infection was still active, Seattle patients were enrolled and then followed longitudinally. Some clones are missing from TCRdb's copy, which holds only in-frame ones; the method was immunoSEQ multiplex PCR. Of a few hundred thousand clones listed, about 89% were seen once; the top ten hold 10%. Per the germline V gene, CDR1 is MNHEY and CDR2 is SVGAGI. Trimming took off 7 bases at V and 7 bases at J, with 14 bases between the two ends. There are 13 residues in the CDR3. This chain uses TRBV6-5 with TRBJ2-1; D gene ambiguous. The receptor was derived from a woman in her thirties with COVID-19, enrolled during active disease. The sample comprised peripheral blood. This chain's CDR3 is CASTVAFGNEQFF. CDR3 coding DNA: TGTGCCAGCACAGTAGCCTTTGGGAATGAGCAGTTCTTC.